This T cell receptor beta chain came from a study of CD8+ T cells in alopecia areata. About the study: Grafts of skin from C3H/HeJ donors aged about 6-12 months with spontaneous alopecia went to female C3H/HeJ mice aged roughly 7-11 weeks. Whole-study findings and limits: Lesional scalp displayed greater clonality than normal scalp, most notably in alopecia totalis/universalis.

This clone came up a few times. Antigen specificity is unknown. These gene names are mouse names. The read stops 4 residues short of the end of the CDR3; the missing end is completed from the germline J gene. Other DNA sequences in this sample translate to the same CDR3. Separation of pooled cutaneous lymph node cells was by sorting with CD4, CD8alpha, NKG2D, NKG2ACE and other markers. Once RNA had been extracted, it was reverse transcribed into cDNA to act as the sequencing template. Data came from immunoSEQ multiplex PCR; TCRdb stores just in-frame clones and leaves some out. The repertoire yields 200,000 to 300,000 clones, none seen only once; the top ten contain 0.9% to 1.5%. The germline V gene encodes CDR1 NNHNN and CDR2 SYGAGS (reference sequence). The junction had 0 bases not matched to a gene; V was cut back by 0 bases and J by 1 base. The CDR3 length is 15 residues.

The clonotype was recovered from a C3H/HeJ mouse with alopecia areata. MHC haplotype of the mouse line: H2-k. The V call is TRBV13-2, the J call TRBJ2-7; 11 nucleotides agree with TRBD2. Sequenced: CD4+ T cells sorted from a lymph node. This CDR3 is CASGDGTGGSYEQYF. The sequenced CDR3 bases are TGTGCCAGCGGTGATGGGACTGGGGGGTCCTAT.